The 19 T cell receptor beta chains given below trace back to one sample, sequenced in a study of T-cell reconstitution after alpha-beta-depleted transplantation in children. Unique molecular identifiers featured in how the TCRbeta library was prepared. TCRdb independently ran MiXCR on the PCR reads; one entry per CDR3 protein. The data hold about 120,000 distinct CDR3 sequences, with 10% observed a single time. This specimen was PBMCs, taken before TCRalphabeta/CD19-depleted stem cell transplant. The receptors stem from a boy between 2 and 10 years old with acute lymphoblastic leukemia, due to receive a stem cell transplant.

This clonotype was observed at least ten times. CDR3 loop: CASSIHSTDTQYF. For the CDR3, the DNA is TGTGCCAGCAGTATCCACAGCACAGATACGCAGTATTTT. The chain recombines TRBV12-3 or TRBV12-4 with TRBJ2-3; D ambiguous. This CDR3 has 13 residues. Trimming removed 5 bases at V and 0 bases at J, with 6 bases between.

The table lists this clonotype with many counts. The chain combines TRBV28 with TRBJ2-5, with D hard to call. The CDR3 is 17 amino acids. The germline CDR1 and CDR2 sequences are MDHEN and SYDVKM. The V end was cut by 3 bases, the J end by 0 bases, with 17 bases between. The CDR3 region is CASSLRPILLYQETQYF. CDR3 nucleotide sequence: TGTGCCAGCAGTTTGAGACCGATCCTTCTATACCAAGAGACCCAGTACTTC.

At least ten counts were recorded for this clonotype. The chain has TRBV4-2 and TRBJ2-1; the match to TRBD2 covers 7 bases. CDR1 is LGHNA and CDR2 is YNFKEQ in the germline V gene. The CDR3 contains 15 residues. The J segment lost 7 bases and the V segment lost 1 base, leaving 7 bases of the junction unmatched. CDR3 loop: CASSQGGLGDNEQFF. The CDR3 DNA is TGTGCCAGCAGCCAAGGCGGACTAGGTGATAATGAGCAGTTCTTC.

This rearrangement joins TRBV20-1 to TRBJ2-1, with TRBD2 matching 12 bases. V lost 3 bases, J lost 8 bases, and 11 bases stayed unmatched. Germline loops: CDR1 DFQATT, CDR2 SNEGSKA (reference sequence). This CDR3 has 16 residues. The CDR3 sequence: CSASYITSGRSHEQFF. In DNA form, the CDR3 reads TGCAGTGCTAGCTACATAACTAGCGGGAGGTCGCATGAGCAGTTCTTC.

The sample holds many counts of this clonotype. The chain couples TRBV12-3 or TRBV12-4 to TRBJ2-5; D gene unclear. Trimming cost V 6 bases and J 6 bases, with 17 bases left between them. The CDR3 extends over 14 amino acids. Here the CDR3 DNA reads TGTGCCAGCAGCCCTACTCAAAACGAGAAGACCCAGTACTTC. Protein product: CASSPTQNEKTQYF.

The chain couples TRBV6-1 to TRBJ1-6, with no clear D. There are 14 residues in the CDR3. Between the trimmed V and J ends, which lost 2 bases and 9 bases, there was a span of 11 bases. The germline V gene has CDR1 MNHNS and CDR2 SASEGT. CDR3 in DNA: TGTGCCAGCAGTGAATCGCCCAAATCTTCACCCCTCCACTTT. Translating it yields CASSESPKSSPLHF.

This clonotype came up many times. The chain carries TRBV28 and TRBJ2-7, with unresolved D. CDR3 length: 12 residues. Germline CDR1 and CDR2: MDHEN and SYDVKM. Trimming took 5 bases from V and 11 from J, leaving 16 bases between them. This chain's CDR3 is CASSPQSNRKYF. The DNA of the CDR3 is TGTGCCAGCAGTCCCCAGTCAAACCGGAAGTACTTC.

This clonotype was counted only a few times. The chain recombines TRBV25-1 with TRBJ2-1, with a possible D match to TRBD2 (5 bases). This CDR3 is built from 12 residues. From germline, CDR1 is MGHDK and CDR2 SYGVNS. V was cut by 2 bases and J by 10 bases, with 9 bases left in between. The CDR3 bases are TGTGCCAGCAGTGAAAAGGAGGACGAGCAGTTCTTC. It yields the protein CASSEKEDEQFF.

This clonotype was observed many times. This chain links TRBV7-6 with TRBJ2-1, with D perhaps matching TRBD2 (6 bases). The CDR3 sequence is 17 residues long. Deletions cut 2 bases from V and 5 bases from J, with 19 bases between. The germline gives CDR1 SGHVS, CDR2 FNYEAQ. The CDR3 bases are TGTGCCAGCAGCTTAAGGGGTGGGGGAGGAGGACACAATGAGCAGTTCTTC. Its protein product is CASSLRGGGGGHNEQFF.

This clonotype has ten or more counts. The chain is built from TRBV7-3 and TRBJ2-5, with D maybe TRBD2 (5 bases). Germline CDR1 SGHTA, CDR2 FQGTGA. V was pared by 5 bases and J by 4 bases, with 17 bases between. This CDR3 is built from 15 residues. The CDR3 is CASSPGLGLGETQYF. Written as DNA, the CDR3 is TGTGCCAGCAGCCCGGGATTGGGGTTGGGAGAGACCCAGTACTTC.

In DNA, the CDR3 is TGTGCCAGCAGCACCAACCGCGACAGGGAGCAGCCCCAGCATTTT. Amino acids: CASSTNRDREQPQHF. This chain joins TRBV7-2 and TRBJ1-5, with 7 bases identical to TRBD1. With V trimmed by 5 bases and J by 7 bases, 11 bases remained unmatched. Germline CDR1 and CDR2: SGHTA and FQGNSA. The CDR3 contains 15 residues.

The chain is built from TRBV12-3 or TRBV12-4 and TRBJ2-3; no firm D call. Trimming left V 5 bases short and J 3 bases short, with 9 bases between. CDR3 length equals 13 residues. CDR3 bases: TGTGCCAGCAGTCGTGAGGTTACAGATACGCAGTATTTT. It encodes CASSREVTDTQYF.

In its sample, this clonotype was seen a few times. The chain links TRBV29-1 to TRBJ1-2, with 7 bases lining up with TRBD1. The CDR3 loop spans 13 amino acids. In germline, CDR1 is SQVTM, CDR2 ANQGSEA. With V trimmed by 3 bases and J by 2 bases, 3 bases remained unmatched. The CDR3 sequence: CSVDQQGNYGYTF. The CDR3 coding sequence is TGCAGCGTTGACCAACAGGGGAACTATGGCTACACCTTC.

V and J are TRBV7-9 and TRBJ2-7; 10 bases are shared with TRBD1. Unmatched junction bases numbered 6, after V lost 5 bases and J lost 2 bases. This CDR3 is 15 amino acids long. Germline V gives CDR1 SEHNR, CDR2 FQNEAQ (reference sequence). CDR3: CASSPPGQGTYEQYF. As DNA, the CDR3 is TGTGCCAGCAGCCCCCCGGGACAGGGGACCTACGAGCAGTACTTC.

The chain's CDR3 is CSAARGDTYNEQFF. The CDR3 nucleotides read TGCAGCGCGGCTCGTGGGGACACCTACAATGAGCAGTTCTTC. The genes are TRBV29-1 and TRBJ2-1, with TRBD1 as a possible D gene (6 bases). This CDR3 comprises 14 residues. CDR1 and CDR2 from the germline V gene are SQVTM and ANQGSEA. Deletions cut 7 bases from V and 2 bases from J, with 15 bases between.

On this clonotype itself: Since the CDR3 does not end with the conserved phenylalanine or tryptophan, this likely comes from a read error. The rearrangement uses TRBV7-9 and TRBJ2-1; D possibly corresponds to TRBD2 (6 bases). The CDR3 totals 15 residues. V was shortened by 6 bases and J by 8 bases, with 20 bases between the two germline ends. Germline assignment: CDR1 SEHNR and CDR2 FQNEAQ (reference sequence). The CDR3 nucleotides are TGTGCCAGCAGTCCACCTAGCGCCGACTGGGATGAGCAGTTCTAC. Translated: CASSPPSADWDEQFY.

The CDR3 is CATSLGGAEQYF. As DNA, the CDR3 is TGTGCCACCTCTTTAGGGGGCGCCGAGCAGTACTTC. The chain links TRBV25-1 to TRBJ2-7; 7 positions match TRBD1. From germline, CDR1 is MGHDK and CDR2 SYGVNS. After removal of 10 bases from V and 6 bases from J, the junction contained 9 bases not matched to a gene. CDR3 size: 12 residues.

This clonotype was counted ten times or more. This chain uses TRBV19 with TRBJ1-1; a possible D gene is TRBD1 (6 bases). The CDR3 is made up of 13 amino acids. The V gene's germline CDR1 is LNHDA and CDR2 SQIVND (reference sequence). The V and J ends lost 5 bases and 3 bases respectively, with 10 bases between them. CDR3: CASSWTEDTEAFF. DNA of the CDR3: TGTGCCAGTAGTTGGACAGAAGACACTGAAGCTTTCTTT.

This sequence joins TRBV11-1 and TRBJ2-2; the D gene is possibly TRBD1 (5 bases). The CDR3 runs 13 residues. V was pared by 3 bases and J by 6 bases, with 8 bases between. Per germline, CDR1 SGHAT and CDR2 FQDESV (reference sequence). This chain's CDR3 is CASSFSGPGELFF. The CDR3, as DNA: TGTGCCAGCAGCTTCTCAGGGCCCGGGGAGCTGTTTTTT.